This T cell receptor beta chain was captured by sequencing in a study of Graves' ophthalmopathy and Graves' hyperthyroidism. Study-level findings and limits: Blood also held most thyroid clonotypes expanded above 0.001 frequency. The model forecast ophthalmopathy progression, reaching roughly 70% sensitivity and about 75% specificity.

Amplified TCR beta CDR3 regions were obtained using RNA transcripts as template. First-round RT-PCR relied on HTBI primers, and a second-round multiplex PCR came next. One entry per CDR3 protein results from TCRdb running MiXCR on the multiplex PCR reads. The data show tens of thousands of distinct CDR3 sequences, more than 40% seen once. For this clonotype: Its cognate antigen is unknown.

Sequenced: peripheral blood. This TCR came from an adult woman with Graves' ophthalmopathy.

The CDR3 reads CASSLLANSYGYTF. The CDR3 nucleotides are TGTGCCAGCAGCTTACTTGCCAACAGCTATGGCTACACCTTC. The V call is TRBV7-2, the J call TRBJ1-2; D unclear. Trimming took off 2 bases at V and 4 bases at J, with 11 bases between the two ends. This CDR3 spans 14 amino acids. The V gene's germline CDR1 is SGHTA and CDR2 FQGNSA.